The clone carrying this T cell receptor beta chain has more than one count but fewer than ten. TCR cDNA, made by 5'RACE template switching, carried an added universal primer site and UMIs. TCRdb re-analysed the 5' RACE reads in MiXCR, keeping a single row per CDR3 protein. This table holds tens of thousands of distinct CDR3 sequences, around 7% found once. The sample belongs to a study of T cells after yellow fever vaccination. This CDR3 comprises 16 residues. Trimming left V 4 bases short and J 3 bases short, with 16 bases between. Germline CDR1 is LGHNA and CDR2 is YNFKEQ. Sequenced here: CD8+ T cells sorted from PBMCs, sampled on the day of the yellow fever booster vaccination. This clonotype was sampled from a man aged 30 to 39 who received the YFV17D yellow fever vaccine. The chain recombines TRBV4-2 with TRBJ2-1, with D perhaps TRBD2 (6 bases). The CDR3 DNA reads TGTGCCAGCAGCCCTAGCGTGGGAGTCAGCTACAATGAGCAGTTCTTC. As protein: CASSPSVGVSYNEQFF.